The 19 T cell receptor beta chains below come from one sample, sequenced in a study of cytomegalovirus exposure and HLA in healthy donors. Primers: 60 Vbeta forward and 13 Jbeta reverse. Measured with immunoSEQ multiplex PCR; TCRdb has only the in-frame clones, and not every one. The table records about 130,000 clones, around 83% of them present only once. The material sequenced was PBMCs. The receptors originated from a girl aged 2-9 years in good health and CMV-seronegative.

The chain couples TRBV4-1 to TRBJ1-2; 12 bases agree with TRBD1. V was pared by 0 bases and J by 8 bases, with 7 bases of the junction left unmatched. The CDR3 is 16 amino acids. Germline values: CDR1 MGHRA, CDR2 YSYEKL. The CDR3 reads CASSQERGDRGRGYTF. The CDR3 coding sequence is TGCGCCAGCAGCCAAGAGAGGGGGGACAGGGGGCGAGGCTACACCTTC.

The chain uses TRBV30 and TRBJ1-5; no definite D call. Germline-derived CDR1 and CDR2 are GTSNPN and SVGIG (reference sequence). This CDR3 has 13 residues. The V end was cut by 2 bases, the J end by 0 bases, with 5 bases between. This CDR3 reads CAWSSTSNQPQHF. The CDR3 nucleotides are TGTGCCTGGAGTAGCACTAGCAATCAGCCCCAGCATTTT.

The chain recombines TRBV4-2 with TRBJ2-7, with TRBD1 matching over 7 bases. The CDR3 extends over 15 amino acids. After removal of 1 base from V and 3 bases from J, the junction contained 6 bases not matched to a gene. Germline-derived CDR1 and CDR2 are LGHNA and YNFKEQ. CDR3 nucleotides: TGTGCCAGCAGCCAAGCTGGACAGGCATTCTACGAGCAGTACTTC. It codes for CASSQAGQAFYEQYF.

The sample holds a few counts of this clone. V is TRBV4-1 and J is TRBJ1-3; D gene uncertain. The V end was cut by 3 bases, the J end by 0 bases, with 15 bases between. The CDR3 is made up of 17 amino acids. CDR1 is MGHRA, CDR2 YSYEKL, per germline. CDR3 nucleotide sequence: TGCGCCAGCAGCCAGCTACAGACCCTCAGCTCTGGAAACACCATATATTTT. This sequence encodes CASSQLQTLSSGNTIYF.

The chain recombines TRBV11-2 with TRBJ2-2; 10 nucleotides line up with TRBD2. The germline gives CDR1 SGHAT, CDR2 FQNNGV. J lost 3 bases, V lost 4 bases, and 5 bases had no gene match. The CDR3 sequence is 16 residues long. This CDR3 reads CASSSGLATHTGELFF. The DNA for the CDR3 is TGTGCCAGCAGCTCGGGACTAGCGACCCACACCGGGGAGCTGTTTTTT.

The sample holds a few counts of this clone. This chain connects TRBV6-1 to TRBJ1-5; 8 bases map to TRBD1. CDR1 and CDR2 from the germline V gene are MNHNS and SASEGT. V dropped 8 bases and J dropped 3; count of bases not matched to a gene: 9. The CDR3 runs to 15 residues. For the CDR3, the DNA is TGTGCCAGCGAGGCAGGGGGCTTTGACAATCAGCCCCAGCATTTT. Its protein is CASEAGGFDNQPQHF.

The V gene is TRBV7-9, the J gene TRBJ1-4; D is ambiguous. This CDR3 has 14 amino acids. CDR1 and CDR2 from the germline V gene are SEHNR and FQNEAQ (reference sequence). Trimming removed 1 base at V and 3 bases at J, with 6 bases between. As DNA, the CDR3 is TGTGCCAGCAGCTTAGGGCCTCCTAATGAAAAACTGTTTTTT. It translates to CASSLGPPNEKLFF.

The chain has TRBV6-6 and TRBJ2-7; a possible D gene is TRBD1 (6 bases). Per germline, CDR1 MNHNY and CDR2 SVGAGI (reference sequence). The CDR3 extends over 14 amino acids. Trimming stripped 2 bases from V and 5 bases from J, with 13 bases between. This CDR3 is CASSYHPQGDEQYF. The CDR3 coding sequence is TGTGCCAGCAGTTACCATCCACAGGGAGACGAGCAGTACTTC.

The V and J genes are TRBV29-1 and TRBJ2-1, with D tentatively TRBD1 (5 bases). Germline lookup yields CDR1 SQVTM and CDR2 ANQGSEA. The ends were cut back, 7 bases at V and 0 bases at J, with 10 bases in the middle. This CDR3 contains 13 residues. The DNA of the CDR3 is TGCAGCGCTACAGACAGCTCCTACAATGAGCAGTTCTTC. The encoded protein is CSATDSSYNEQFF.

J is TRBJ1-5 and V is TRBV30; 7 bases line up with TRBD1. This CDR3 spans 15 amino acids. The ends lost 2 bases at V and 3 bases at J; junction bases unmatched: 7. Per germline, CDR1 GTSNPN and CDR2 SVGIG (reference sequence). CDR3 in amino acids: CAWSTTGQVNQPQHF. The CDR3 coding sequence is TGTGCCTGGAGTACGACCGGACAGGTCAATCAGCCCCAGCATTTT.

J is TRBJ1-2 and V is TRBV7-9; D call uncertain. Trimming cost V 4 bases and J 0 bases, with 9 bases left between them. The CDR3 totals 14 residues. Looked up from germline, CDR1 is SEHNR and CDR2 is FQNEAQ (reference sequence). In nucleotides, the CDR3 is TGTGCCAGCAGCTCCCACGGGACTAACTATGGCTACACCTTC. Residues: CASSSHGTNYGYTF.

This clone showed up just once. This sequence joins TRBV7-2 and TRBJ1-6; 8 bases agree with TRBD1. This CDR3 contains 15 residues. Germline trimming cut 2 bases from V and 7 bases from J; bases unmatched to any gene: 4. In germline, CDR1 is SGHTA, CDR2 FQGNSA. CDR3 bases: TGTGCCAGCAGCTTAAGGGACAGGCGGAATTCACCCCTCCACTTT. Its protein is CASSLRDRRNSPLHF.

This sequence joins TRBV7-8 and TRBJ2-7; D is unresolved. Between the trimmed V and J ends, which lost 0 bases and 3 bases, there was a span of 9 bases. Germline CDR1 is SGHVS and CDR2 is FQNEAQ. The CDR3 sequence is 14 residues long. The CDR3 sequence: CASSLAWANYEQYF. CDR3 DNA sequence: TGTGCCAGCAGCTTAGCGTGGGCAAACTACGAGCAGTACTTC.

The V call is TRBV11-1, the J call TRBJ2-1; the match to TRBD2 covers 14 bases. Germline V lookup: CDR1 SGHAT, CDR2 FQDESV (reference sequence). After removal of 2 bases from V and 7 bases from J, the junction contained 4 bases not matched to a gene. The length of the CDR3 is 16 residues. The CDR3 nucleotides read TGTGCCAGCAGCTTAAGGGGACTAGCGGGAGCTAATGAGCAGTTCTTC. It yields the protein CASSLRGLAGANEQFF.

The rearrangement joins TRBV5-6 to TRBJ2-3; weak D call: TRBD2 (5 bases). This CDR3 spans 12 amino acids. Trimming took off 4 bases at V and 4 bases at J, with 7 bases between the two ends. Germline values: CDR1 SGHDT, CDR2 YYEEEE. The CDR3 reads CASSRGADTQYF. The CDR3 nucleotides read TGTGCCAGCAGCCGGGGTGCAGATACGCAGTATTTT. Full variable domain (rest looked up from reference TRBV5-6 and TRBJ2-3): DAGVTQSPTHLIKTRGQQVTLRCSPKSGHDTVSWYQQALGQGPQFIFQYYEEEERQRGNFPDRFSGHQFPNYSSELNVNALLLGDSALYLCASSRGADTQYFGPGTRLTVL.

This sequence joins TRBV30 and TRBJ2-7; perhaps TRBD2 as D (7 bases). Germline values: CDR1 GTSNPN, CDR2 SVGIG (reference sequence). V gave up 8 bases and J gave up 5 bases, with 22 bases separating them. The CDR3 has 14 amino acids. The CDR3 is CALKGGGSGHEQYF. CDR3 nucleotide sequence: TGTGCCCTAAAGGGGGGCGGGAGCGGCCACGAGCAGTACTTC.

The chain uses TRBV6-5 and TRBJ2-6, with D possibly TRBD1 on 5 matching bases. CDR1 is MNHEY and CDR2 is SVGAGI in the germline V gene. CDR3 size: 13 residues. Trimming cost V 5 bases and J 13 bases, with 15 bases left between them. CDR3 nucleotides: TGTGCCAGCAGTACCAGACAGACCTTGGTCCTGACTTTC. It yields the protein CASSTRQTLVLTF.

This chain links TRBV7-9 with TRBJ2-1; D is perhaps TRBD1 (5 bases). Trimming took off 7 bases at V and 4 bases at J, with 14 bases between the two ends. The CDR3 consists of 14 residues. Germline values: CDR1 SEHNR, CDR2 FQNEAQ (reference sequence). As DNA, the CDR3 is TGTGCCAGCACGCCACCCGACAGTTACAATGAGCAGTTCTTC. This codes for CASTPPDSYNEQFF.

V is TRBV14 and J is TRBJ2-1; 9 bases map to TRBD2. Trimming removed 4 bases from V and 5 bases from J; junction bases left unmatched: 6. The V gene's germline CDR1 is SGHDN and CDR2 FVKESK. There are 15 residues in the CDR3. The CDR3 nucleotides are TGTGCCAGCAGCCGCTGGACTAGCGCAAACAATGAGCAGTTCTTC. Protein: CASSRWTSANNEQFF.